This paragraph reports one TCR beta chain. There is no known antigen for this receptor. No per-base quality is available; no much larger clone lies one base away. Libraries were built with PCR. The sequencer was an Illumina HiSeq 2500. To reduce PCR and sequencing biases, unique molecular identifiers were built into the TCR beta cDNA libraries. Approximately 500,000 cDNA molecules were obtained for every 1 to 10 million input T cells, so each molecule roughly corresponded to one T cell. Patient libraries were prepared and sequenced with the same protocol used for the earlier healthy control dataset. Samples belonging to the same batch were prepared together, multiplexed and sequenced on a shared HiSeq lane. The original methods were these. MIGEC handled the raw barcoded reads, throwing out single-read molecular identifier groups before consensus assembly and CDR3 extraction. VDJtools was used for post-analysis of the clonotype tables, with diversity normalized by down-sampling every dataset to the smallest sample size. In repertoire overlap clustering, CDR3 amino acid sequences, but not nucleotide sequences, were matched to correct batch-related cross-sample contamination. TCRdb reanalyzed the raw reads on its own, using fastp at Q25 for trimming and MiXCR for clone calling, and kept in-frame beta chains. Each record represents a unique CDR3 protein, reported with the most common genes and DNA among its rows. It is TCRdb's table, rather than the study itself, that gives the V and J calls and clone size. Within this sample are under 650,000 distinct CDR3 sequences, with 44% of them counted one time only. Together, the top ten hold more than 1.5% of the sample.

This sample stems from a study of post-analysis software for immune sequencing data (dated by TCRdb to between 2015 and 2017). Study-level background: Recorded disease courses included relapsing-remitting, secondary progressive and progressive-relapsing multiple sclerosis, with some patients lacking subtype annotation. The multiple sclerosis patient repertoires were compared with more than 9 previously published healthy control repertoires from donors aged about 6 to 28 years. A subset of samples was prepared in parallel using single-end sample barcoding, then pooled and co-amplified after Illumina adapter ligation. What the research found in general, with its limitations: Multiple sclerosis patients had significantly lower normalized Chao1 diversity than controls, a result that suggests substantial peripheral T-cell clonal expansion. When samples were clustered directly using the F measure, samples prepared in the same batch co-clustered strongly, which prompted a batch-effect correction. Significantly higher frequencies in patients than in controls were found for roughly five TRBV segments, including TRBV5-6, TRBV5-1 and TRBV20-1. The control group was slightly older than the multiple sclerosis patient group.

The V end loses 4 bases and the J end loses 0 bases, and a stretch of 7 bases separates them. From its cysteine to its phenylalanine, the CDR3 spans 14 amino acids. Of all the DNA, just the CDR3 is kept, 42 bases in frame from base 1. To demonstrate the VDJtools post-analysis software, the study profiled TCR beta repertoires from the peripheral blood of around 13 young patients with multiple sclerosis. The multiple sclerosis patients were children and adolescents between roughly 6 and 17 years of age. The receptor was derived from a girl between 10 and 17 years old with multiple sclerosis. The rearranged segments are TRBV12-3 or TRBV12-4 and TRBJ2-4; the D gene lacks a confident call. Sequencing was carried out using blood. The nucleotide sequence reads as follows: TGTGCCAGCAGTTCGCCCATAGCCAAAAACATTCAGTACTTC. The encoded protein is CASSSPIAKNIQYF.